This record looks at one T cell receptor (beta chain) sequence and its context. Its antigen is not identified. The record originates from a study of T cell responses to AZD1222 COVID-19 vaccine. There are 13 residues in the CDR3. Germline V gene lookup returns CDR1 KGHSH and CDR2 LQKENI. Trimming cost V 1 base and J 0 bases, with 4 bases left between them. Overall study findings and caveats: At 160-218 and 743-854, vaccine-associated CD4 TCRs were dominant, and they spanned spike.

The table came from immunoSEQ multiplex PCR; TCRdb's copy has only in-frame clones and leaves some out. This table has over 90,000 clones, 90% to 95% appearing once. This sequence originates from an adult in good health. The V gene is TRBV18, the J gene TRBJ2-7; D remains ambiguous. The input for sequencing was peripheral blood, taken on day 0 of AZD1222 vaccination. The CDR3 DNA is TGTGCCAGCTCACCACTCACCTCCTACGAGCAGTACTTC. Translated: CASSPLTSYEQYF.